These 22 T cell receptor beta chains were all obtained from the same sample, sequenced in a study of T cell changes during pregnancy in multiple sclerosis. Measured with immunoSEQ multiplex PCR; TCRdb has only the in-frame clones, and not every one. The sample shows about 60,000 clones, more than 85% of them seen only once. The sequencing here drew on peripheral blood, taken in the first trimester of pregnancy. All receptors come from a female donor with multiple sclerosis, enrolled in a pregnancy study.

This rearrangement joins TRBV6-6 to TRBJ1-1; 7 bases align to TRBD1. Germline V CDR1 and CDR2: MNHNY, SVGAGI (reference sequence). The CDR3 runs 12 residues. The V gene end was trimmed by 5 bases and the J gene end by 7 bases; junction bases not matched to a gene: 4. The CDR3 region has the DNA TGTGCCAGCAGTACAGGGGTGTATGAAGCTTTCTTT. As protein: CASSTGVYEAFF.

The CDR3 region has the DNA TGTGCCAGCAGCTTGGGGACAGGGGGCTTGTTATCTGGAAACACCATATATTTT. Encoded protein: CASSLGTGGLLSGNTIYF. The chain uses TRBV7-6 and TRBJ1-3; TRBD1 matches at 12 bases. J was trimmed by 1 base and V by 3 bases; bases with no gene match: 7. In germline, CDR1 is SGHVS, CDR2 FNYEAQ. The CDR3 consists of 18 residues. The complete variable domain, with remaining parts taken from reference TRBV7-6 and TRBJ1-3, reads GAGVSQSPRYKVTKRGQDVALRCDPISGHVSLYWYRQALGQGPEFLTYFNYEAQQDKSGLPNDRFSAERPEGSISTLTIQRTEQRDSAMYRCASSLGTGGLLSGNTIYFGEGSWLTVV.

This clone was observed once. CDR3 DNA: TGTGCCGGGACAGCGGGTGGGCAAGAGACCCAGTACTTC. Protein sequence: CAGTAGGQETQYF. This chain uses TRBV30 with TRBJ2-5, with D possibly TRBD1 on 7 matching bases. CDR1 and CDR2 from the germline V gene are GTSNPN and SVGIG (reference sequence). V was cut by 8 bases and J by 2 bases, with 15 bases left in between. This CDR3 has 13 residues.

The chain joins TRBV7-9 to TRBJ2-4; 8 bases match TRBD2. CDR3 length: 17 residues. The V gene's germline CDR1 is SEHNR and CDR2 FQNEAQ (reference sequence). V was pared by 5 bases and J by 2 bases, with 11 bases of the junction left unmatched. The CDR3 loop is CASSLSLAGLTKNIQYF. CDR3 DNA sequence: TGTGCCAGCAGCCTGAGCCTAGCGGGTCTGACCAAAAACATTCAGTACTTC.

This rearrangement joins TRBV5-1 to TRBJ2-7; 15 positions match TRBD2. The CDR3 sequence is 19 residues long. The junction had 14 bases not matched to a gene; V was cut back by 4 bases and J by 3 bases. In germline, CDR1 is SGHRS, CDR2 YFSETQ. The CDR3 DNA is TGCGCCAGCAGCCATACATGGACTAGCGGGGGGGCAGGAGGCTACGAGCAGTACTTC. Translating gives CASSHTWTSGGAGGYEQYF.

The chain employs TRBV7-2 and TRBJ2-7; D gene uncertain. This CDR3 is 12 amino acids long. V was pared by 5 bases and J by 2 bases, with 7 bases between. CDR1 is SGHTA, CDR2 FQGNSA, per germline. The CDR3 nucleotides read TGTGCCAGCAGCCCTGAGGCCTACGAGCAGTACTTC. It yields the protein CASSPEAYEQYF.

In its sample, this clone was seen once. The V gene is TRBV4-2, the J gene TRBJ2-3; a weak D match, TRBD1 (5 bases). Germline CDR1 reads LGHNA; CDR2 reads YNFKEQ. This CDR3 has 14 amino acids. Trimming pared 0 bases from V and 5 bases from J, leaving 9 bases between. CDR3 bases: TGTGCCAGCAGCCAAGATAGGGGCAAAGATACGCAGTATTTT. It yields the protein CASSQDRGKDTQYF.

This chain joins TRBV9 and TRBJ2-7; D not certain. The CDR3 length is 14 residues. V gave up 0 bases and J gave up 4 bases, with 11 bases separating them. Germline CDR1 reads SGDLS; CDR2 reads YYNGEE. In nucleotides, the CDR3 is TGTGCCAGCAGCGTAGCGGTGACACCTTACGAGCAGTACTTC. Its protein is CASSVAVTPYEQYF.

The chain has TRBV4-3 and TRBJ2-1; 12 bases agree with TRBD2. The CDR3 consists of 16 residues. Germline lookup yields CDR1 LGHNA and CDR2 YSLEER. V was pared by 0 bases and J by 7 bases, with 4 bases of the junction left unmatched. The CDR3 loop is CASSQDPSGGVNEQFF. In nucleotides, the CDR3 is TGCGCCAGCAGCCAAGATCCTAGCGGGGGGGTTAATGAGCAGTTCTTC.

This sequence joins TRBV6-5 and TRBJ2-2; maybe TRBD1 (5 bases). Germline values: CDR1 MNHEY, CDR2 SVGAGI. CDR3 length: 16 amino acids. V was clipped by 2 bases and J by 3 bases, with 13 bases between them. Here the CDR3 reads CASSYQGRADTGELFF. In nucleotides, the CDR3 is TGTGCCAGCAGTTACCAGGGCAGGGCGGACACCGGGGAGCTGTTTTTT.

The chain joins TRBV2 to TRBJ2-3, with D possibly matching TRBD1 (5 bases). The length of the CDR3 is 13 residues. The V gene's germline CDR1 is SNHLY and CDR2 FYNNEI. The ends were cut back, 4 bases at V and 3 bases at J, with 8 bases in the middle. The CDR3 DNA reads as TGTGCCAGCAGTGCCCAGGGTACAGATACGCAGTATTTT. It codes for CASSAQGTDTQYF.

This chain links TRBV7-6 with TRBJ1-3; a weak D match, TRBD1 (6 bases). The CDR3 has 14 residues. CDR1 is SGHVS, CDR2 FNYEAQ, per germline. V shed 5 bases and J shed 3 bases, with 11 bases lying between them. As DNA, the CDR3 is TGTGCCAGCAGCCCCCAGGGACATGGAAACACCATATATTTT. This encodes CASSPQGHGNTIYF.

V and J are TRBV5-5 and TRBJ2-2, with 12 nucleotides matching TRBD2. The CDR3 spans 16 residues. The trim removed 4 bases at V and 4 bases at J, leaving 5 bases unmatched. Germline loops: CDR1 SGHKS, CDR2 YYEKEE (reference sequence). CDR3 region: CASSRTSGAGTGELFF. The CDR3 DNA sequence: TGTGCCAGCAGCAGGACTAGCGGGGCGGGCACCGGGGAGCTGTTTTTT. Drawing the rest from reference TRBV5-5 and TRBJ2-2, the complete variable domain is DAGVTQSPTHLIKTRGQQVTLRCSPISGHKSVSWYQQVLGQGPQFIFQYYEKEERGRGNFPDRFSARQFPNYSSELNVNALLLGDSALYLCASSRTSGAGTGELFFGEGSRLTVL.

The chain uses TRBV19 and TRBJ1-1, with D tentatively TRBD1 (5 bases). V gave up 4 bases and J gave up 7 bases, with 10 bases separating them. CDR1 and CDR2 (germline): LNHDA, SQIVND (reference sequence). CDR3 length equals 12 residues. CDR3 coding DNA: TGTGCCAGTAGTAGGGGGGTGAGTGAAGCTTTCTTT. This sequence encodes CASSRGVSEAFF.

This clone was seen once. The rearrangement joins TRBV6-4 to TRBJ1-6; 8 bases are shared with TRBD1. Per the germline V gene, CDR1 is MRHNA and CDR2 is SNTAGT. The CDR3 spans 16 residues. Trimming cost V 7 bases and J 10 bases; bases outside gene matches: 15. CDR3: CASKMSGGARESPLHF. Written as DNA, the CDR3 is TGTGCCAGCAAGATGTCAGGGGGCGCAAGGGAATCACCCCTCCACTTT.

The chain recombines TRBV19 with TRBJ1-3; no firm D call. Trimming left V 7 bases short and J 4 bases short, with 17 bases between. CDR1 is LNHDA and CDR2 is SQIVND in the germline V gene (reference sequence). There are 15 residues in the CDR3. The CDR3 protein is CASTQSGKAGNTIYF. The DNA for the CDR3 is TGTGCCAGTACTCAGTCCGGCAAAGCGGGAAACACCATATATTTT. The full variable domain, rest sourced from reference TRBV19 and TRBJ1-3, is DGGITQSPKYLFRKEGQNVTLSCEQNLNHDAMYWYRQDPGQGLRLIYYSQIVNDFQKGDIAEGYSVSREKKESFPLTVTSAQKNPTAFYLCASTQSGKAGNTIYFGEGSWLTVV.

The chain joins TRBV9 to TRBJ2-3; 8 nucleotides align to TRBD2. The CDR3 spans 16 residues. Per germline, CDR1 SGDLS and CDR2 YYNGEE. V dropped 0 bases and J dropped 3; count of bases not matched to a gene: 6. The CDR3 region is CASSVARTGGTDTQYF. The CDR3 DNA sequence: TGTGCCAGCAGCGTAGCCAGGACGGGGGGGACAGATACGCAGTATTTT.

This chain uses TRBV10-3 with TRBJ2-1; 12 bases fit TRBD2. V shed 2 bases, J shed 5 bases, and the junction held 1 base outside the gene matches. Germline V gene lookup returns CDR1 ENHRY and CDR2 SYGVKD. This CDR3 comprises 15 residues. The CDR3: CAISELAGGNNEQFF. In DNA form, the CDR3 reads TGTGCCATCAGTGAGCTAGCGGGGGGGAACAATGAGCAGTTCTTC.

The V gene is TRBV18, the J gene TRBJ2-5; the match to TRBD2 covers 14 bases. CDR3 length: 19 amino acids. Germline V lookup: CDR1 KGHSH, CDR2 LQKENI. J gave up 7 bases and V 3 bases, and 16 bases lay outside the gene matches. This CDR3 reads CASSPLGLAGGLMFVTQYF. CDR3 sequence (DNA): TGTGCCAGCTCACCCCTCGGACTAGCGGGGGGCCTCATGTTTGTGACCCAGTACTTC.

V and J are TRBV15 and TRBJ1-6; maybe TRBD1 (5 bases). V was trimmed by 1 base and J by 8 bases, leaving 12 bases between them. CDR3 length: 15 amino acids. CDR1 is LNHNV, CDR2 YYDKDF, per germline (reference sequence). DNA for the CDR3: TGTGCCACCAGCAGAGCGCGGGGACTAGATTCACCCCTCCACTTT. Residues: CATSRARGLDSPLHF.

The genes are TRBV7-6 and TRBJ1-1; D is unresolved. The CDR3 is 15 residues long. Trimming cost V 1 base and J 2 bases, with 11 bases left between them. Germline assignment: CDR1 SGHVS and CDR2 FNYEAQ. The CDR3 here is CASSLGPGGNTEAFF. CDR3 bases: TGTGCCAGCAGCTTAGGTCCCGGCGGTAACACTGAAGCTTTCTTT.

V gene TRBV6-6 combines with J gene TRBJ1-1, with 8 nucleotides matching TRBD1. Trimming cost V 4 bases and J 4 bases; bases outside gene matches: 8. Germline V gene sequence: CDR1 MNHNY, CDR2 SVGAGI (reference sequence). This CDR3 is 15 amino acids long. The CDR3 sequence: CASSFSQGAGTEAFF. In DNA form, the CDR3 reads TGTGCCAGCAGTTTTTCGCAGGGGGCGGGCACTGAAGCTTTCTTT.